This T cell receptor beta chain was sequenced for a study of blood T cell repertoires in COVID-19. Study-wide background: Some COVID-19 samples were acute and others convalescent; all came from the United States, Italy and Spain. Sources were T cells, B-cell-depleted T cells, or PBMCs; the material itself was cDNA or gDNA.

Germline values: CDR1 SGHTA, CDR2 FQGTGA. V lost 4 bases and J lost 1, with 7 bases in between. The CDR3 runs to 13 residues. In the study's own analysis: Reference gene primer amplification gave nucleated cell count estimates. Profiling relied on immunoSEQ multiplex PCR, and the TCRdb table lists in-frame clones only, not all of them. The D gene and trimming were derived from the DNA, and the V and J assignments and clone size from that table. The repertoire holds around 140,000 clones, with approximately 89% as singletons. This clone was seen just once. This chain joins TRBV7-3 and TRBJ2-5; weak D call: TRBD1 (6 bases). This receptor was taken from a man aged 55 to 70 with active or convalescent COVID-19. What was sequenced was peripheral blood. This CDR3 is CASSYRVQETQYF. The DNA for the CDR3 is TGTGCCAGCAGCTACAGGGTCCAAGAGACCCAGTACTTC.